The 21 T cell receptor beta chains below come from one sample, sequenced in a study of type 1 and type 2 diabetes patients. Genomic DNA was the PCR template. Amplification of the beta chain CDR3 used 30 forward and 13 reverse multiplex primers. TCRdb itself ran the multiplex PCR reads through MiXCR, one entry per CDR3 protein. The data hold about 270,000 distinct CDR3 sequences, with roughly 48% observed a single time. Source material: peripheral blood mononuclear cells (PBMCs). The source of these receptors is a man younger than 35 with type 2 diabetes.

This clonotype was picked up a small number of times. V usage is TRBV19 and J usage is TRBJ2-4; D is unresolved. CDR1 LNHDA and CDR2 SQIVND come from the germline V gene (reference sequence). The V end was cut by 5 bases, the J end by 4 bases, with 9 bases between. The CDR3 extends over 13 amino acids. The CDR3 DNA is TGTGCCAGTAGTTCCGTAGCAAAAAACATTCAGTACTTC. As protein: CASSSVAKNIQYF.

The chain uses TRBV10-3 and TRBJ2-1, with D possibly TRBD1 on 6 matching bases. CDR3 length: 18 residues. Trimming shortened V by 0 bases and J by 3 bases, and 18 bases separated the two germline ends. Germline V gene data show CDR1 as ENHRY and CDR2 as SYGVKD. Written as DNA, the CDR3 is TGTGCCATCAGTGAGTCAGAGGGTGAGGGGGTATTCTACAATGAGCAGTTCTTC. Its translation: CAISESEGEGVFYNEQFF.

The chain joins TRBV5-1 to TRBJ2-7; 8 bases match TRBD2. The germline CDR1 and CDR2 sequences are SGHRS and YFSETQ. Trimming cost V 5 bases and J 2 bases; bases outside gene matches: 3. This CDR3 comprises 13 residues. Here the CDR3 DNA reads TGCGCCAGCAGACTAGCGGAGGCCTACGAGCAGTACTTC. Its translation is CASRLAEAYEQYF.

A note on this clonotype: Just one base apart from a much larger clone, this may be a read error. The V gene is TRBV15, the J gene TRBJ2-7; 8 positions match TRBD1. Germline values: CDR1 LNHNV, CDR2 YYDKDF (reference sequence). There are 16 residues in the CDR3. V gave up 1 base and J gave up 6 bases; unmatched junction bases: 11. This CDR3 is CATSRGPGGQGGEQYF. CDR3 in DNA: TGTGCCACCAGCAGAGGTCCCGGTGGACAGGGAGGCGAGCAGTACTTC.

In this sample, this clonotype turned up a few times. The V gene is TRBV20-1, the J gene TRBJ2-6; 9 nucleotides match TRBD2. Germline V gene sequence: CDR1 DFQATT, CDR2 SNEGSKA (reference sequence). The CDR3 loop spans 16 amino acids. The junction had 9 bases not matched to a gene; V was cut back by 6 bases and J by 3 bases. In DNA form, the CDR3 reads TGCAGTGCCCTTGTAGCGGGAGAGTTTGGGGCCAACGTCCTGACTTTC. It codes for CSALVAGEFGANVLTF.

The chain recombines TRBV5-1 with TRBJ2-2; D remains ambiguous. Germline V gene lookup returns CDR1 SGHRS and CDR2 YFSETQ. The ends were cut back, 6 bases at V and 2 bases at J, with 14 bases in the middle. The CDR3 length is 15 residues. CDR3 in amino acids: CASKVDGANTGELFF. CDR3 nucleotide sequence: TGCGCCAGCAAAGTAGACGGAGCTAACACCGGGGAGCTGTTTTTT.

In its sample, this clonotype was seen a few times. This chain uses TRBV20-1 with TRBJ2-2; maybe TRBD1 (5 bases). Trimming pared 0 bases from V and 1 base from J, leaving 12 bases between. Germline V lookup: CDR1 DFQATT, CDR2 SNEGSKA (reference sequence). The CDR3 is 16 amino acids. The DNA for the CDR3 is TGCAGTGCTAGAGACAGGTCTAGGGGGAACACCGGGGAGCTGTTTTTT. It specifies CSARDRSRGNTGELFF.

The chain recombines TRBV28 with TRBJ2-5, with D perhaps matching TRBD1 (7 bases). The germline V gene encodes CDR1 MDHEN and CDR2 SYDVKM. The CDR3 has 16 residues. The V end was cut by 6 bases, the J end by 3 bases, with 20 bases between. CDR3 amino acids: CASRRGTAIEEETQYF. As DNA, the CDR3 is TGTGCCAGCAGGCGCGGGACAGCTATTGAGGAAGAGACCCAGTACTTC.

There are a few counts of this clonotype. The rearrangement joins TRBV7-8 to TRBJ1-1; D is ambiguous. The V gene's germline CDR1 is SGHVS and CDR2 FQNEAQ. Trimming took 3 bases from V and 4 from J, leaving 9 bases between them. CDR3 length: 13 amino acids. This CDR3 is CASSLGGSTEAFF. The CDR3 nucleotides are TGTGCCAGCAGCTTGGGTGGAAGCACTGAAGCTTTCTTT.

This clonotype has more than one count but fewer than ten. The genes are TRBV5-1 and TRBJ2-1; tentatively, D is TRBD2 (5 bases). The CDR3 is 15 residues long. The germline V and J ends were trimmed by 4 bases and 1 base, with 12 bases remaining between them. Germline CDR1 SGHRS, CDR2 YFSETQ. The CDR3 reads CASSGGGGSYNEQFF. CDR3 bases: TGCGCCAGCAGCGGAGGTGGCGGGTCCTACAATGAGCAGTTCTTC.

A note on this clonotype: A much larger clone differs by one base, so this may be a read error. The rearrangement links TRBV15 to TRBJ2-5; D uncertain. The germline CDR1 and CDR2 sequences are LNHNV and YYDKDF (reference sequence). With 1 base removed from V and 4 bases from J, the gap between germline ends came to 13 bases. CDR3 length: 15 residues. CDR3 loop: CATSRGRRSLETQYF. CDR3 nucleotides: TGTGCCACCAGCAGAGGCCGCAGGTCGTTAGAGACCCAGTACTTC.

V usage is TRBV7-7 and J usage is TRBJ1-3; no firm D call. Deletions cut 5 bases from V and 0 bases from J, with 14 bases between. The V gene's germline CDR1 is SSHAT and CDR2 FNYEAQ (reference sequence). The CDR3 runs 16 residues. The CDR3 region has the DNA TGTGCCAGCAGCAGAGATAGGTTTGACTCTGGAAACACCATATATTTT. Amino acid sequence: CASSRDRFDSGNTIYF.

This chain uses TRBV2 with TRBJ2-5; no clear D. CDR1 and CDR2 from the germline V gene are SNHLY and FYNNEI. V gave up 3 bases and J gave up 5 bases, with 10 bases separating them. The CDR3 has 13 residues. As DNA, the CDR3 is TGTGCCAGCAGTGACCTGGAAGGGGAGACCCAGTACTTC. Translation: CASSDLEGETQYF.

The chain uses TRBV19 and TRBJ2-7, with 7 bases fitting TRBD2. The CDR3 consists of 14 residues. V lost 8 bases, J lost 0 bases, and 7 bases stayed unmatched. Germline V CDR1 and CDR2: LNHDA, SQIVND (reference sequence). CDR3 in DNA: TGTGCCAGTGGATGGGGAGGGGTCTCCTACGAGCAGTACTTC. Protein sequence: CASGWGGVSYEQYF.

This chain joins TRBV19 and TRBJ1-1; unclear D gene. Germline loops: CDR1 LNHDA, CDR2 SQIVND (reference sequence). The V and J ends lost 10 bases and 4 bases respectively, with 13 bases between them. The CDR3 is 12 amino acids. The CDR3 protein is CATNQWGTEAFF. CDR3 sequence (DNA): TGTGCCACAAATCAATGGGGCACTGAAGCTTTCTTT.

This chain links TRBV28 with TRBJ1-6; D gene ambiguous. This CDR3 has 13 amino acids. The ends were cut back, 7 bases at V and 7 bases at J, with 11 bases in the middle. CDR1 is MDHEN, CDR2 SYDVKM, per germline. The CDR3 sequence: CASIPFTNSPLHF. For the CDR3, the DNA is TGTGCCAGCATTCCATTTACAAATTCACCCCTCCACTTT.

This clonotype was detected only a few times. This rearrangement joins TRBV20-1 to TRBJ2-3; D gene ambiguous. V was cut by 3 bases and J by 6 bases, with 7 bases left in between. The CDR3 extends over 11 amino acids. CDR1 and CDR2 (germline): DFQATT, SNEGSKA (reference sequence). As DNA, the CDR3 is TGCAGTGCTAGTTTCGCCGATACGCAGTATTTT. Translating gives CSASFADTQYF.

V is TRBV6-2 or TRBV6-3 and J is TRBJ2-7; no definite D call. The DNA end favors TRBJ2-5, so the J call may be wrong. This CDR3 is 11 amino acids long. Germline V gene sequence: CDR1 MNHEY, CDR2 SVGEGT. CDR3 DNA: TGTGCCAGCAGTATACTGGGGACCCAGTACTTC. Translated: CASSILGTQYF.

This clonotype was counted only a few times. The gene calls are TRBV20-1 and TRBJ2-5; D is perhaps TRBD2 (6 bases). Germline V CDR1 and CDR2: DFQATT, SNEGSKA (reference sequence). The CDR3 is 14 residues long. Trimming removed 7 bases from V and 0 bases from J, with 15 bases in between. The CDR3 is CSVLAVVYQETQYF. CDR3 nucleotides: TGCAGTGTCTTAGCGGTAGTGTACCAAGAGACCCAGTACTTC.

The genes are TRBV19 and TRBJ1-6, with 7 bases that match TRBD1. Germline assignment: CDR1 LNHDA and CDR2 SQIVND (reference sequence). The CDR3 sequence is 16 residues long. J gave up 7 bases and V 4 bases, and 10 bases lay outside the gene matches. CDR3 coding DNA: TGTGCCAGTAGTACCGACAGGGCTTCTAGGAATTCACCCCTCCACTTT. Amino acid sequence: CASSTDRASRNSPLHF.

The chain uses TRBV5-1 and TRBJ2-5; no clear D. The CDR3 sequence is 13 residues long. Trimming stripped 0 bases from V and 3 bases from J, with 6 bases between. CDR1 and CDR2 from the germline V gene are SGHRS and YFSETQ. The CDR3 DNA reads TGCGCCAGCAGCTTGGATAGGAAAGAGACCCAGTACTTC. It codes for CASSLDRKETQYF.